Included here is one T cell receptor beta chain sequence, with context. No antigen is known for it. TCR beta rearrangements were amplified from peripheral blood genomic DNA. TRB rearrangements spanning V, D and J were amplified using mixed TRB-A/B primers. In TCRdb, the multiplex PCR reads were re-called with MiXCR into one record per CDR3 protein. Of 2,000 to 3,000 distinct CDR3 sequences listed, around three fifths are singletons. The data were taken from a study of T cell repertoires in aging, cancer and after chemotherapy. On the study more broadly: Paired samples before and after chemotherapy came from glioblastoma patients receiving temozolomide-based therapy.

Whole-study findings and limits: Rebound thymic output was suggested by rising median generation probability during chemotherapy in each cancer cohort.

The CDR3 length is 15 residues. V was pared by 3 bases and J by 5 bases, with 5 bases of the junction left unmatched. Germline CDR1 is LNHDA and CDR2 is SQIVND (reference sequence). This chain joins TRBV19 and TRBJ2-7; TRBD2 aligns across 12 bases. Material for sequencing was blood. The source of this sequence is a human donor with a solid tumor. Here the CDR3 reads CASSMLAGGGNEQYF. CDR3 DNA sequence: TGTGCCAGTAGTATGCTAGCGGGAGGGGGTAACGAGCAGTACTTC.